The 18 T cell receptor beta chains below all came from one sample that was sequenced in a study of beta chain features in type 1 diabetes. All of the isolated RNA was reverse transcribed, so expressed TCRB transcripts were sequenced. Here immunoSEQ multiplex PCR was the method, and the copy in TCRdb shows in-frame clones only, minus some. This sample carries fewer than 400,000 clones, 8% of them seen once, and the ten largest clones take 0.44%. The sequenced sample was central memory CD4+ T cells from blood. All receptors derive from a woman aged 18-35 years in good health.

This clone was detected many times. The rearrangement uses TRBV6-6 and TRBJ2-7, with 9 bases aligning to TRBD2. Germline lookup yields CDR1 MNHNY and CDR2 SVGAGI (reference sequence). CDR3 size: 15 residues. The V gene end was trimmed by 7 bases and the J gene end by 3 bases; junction bases not matched to a gene: 10. The CDR3 reads CASTDAGTSYYEQYF. The CDR3 coding sequence is TGTGCCAGCACCGACGCCGGGACTAGCTACTACGAGCAGTACTTC.

The chain uses TRBV29-1 and TRBJ1-1; no clear D gene. This CDR3 has 15 residues. The germline V gene has CDR1 SQVTM and CDR2 ANQGSEA. Trimming pared 5 bases from V and 5 bases from J, leaving 21 bases between. This CDR3 is CSVLNSYTERTEAFF. The DNA for the CDR3 is TGCAGCGTTCTAAACAGCTATACAGAGAGGACTGAAGCTTTCTTT.

V gene TRBV7-8 combines with J gene TRBJ2-5, with unresolved D. V lost 4 bases and J lost 9, with 18 bases in between. This CDR3 comprises 14 residues. Germline V CDR1 and CDR2: SGHVS, FQNEAQ. The CDR3 loop is CASSSHRIMGAQYF. The CDR3 DNA reads as TGTGCCAGCAGCTCCCATAGGATCATGGGTGCCCAGTACTTC. The whole variable domain, filled in from reference TRBV7-8 and TRBJ2-5, reads GAGVSQSPRYKVAKRGQDVALRCDPISGHVSLFWYQQALGQGPEFLTYFQNEAQLDKSGLPSDRFFAERPEGSVSTLKIQRTQQEDSAVYLCASSSHRIMGAQYFGPGTRLLVL.

This clone showed up just a few times. The V gene is TRBV7-2, the J gene TRBJ1-1; no clear D gene. The CDR3 has 15 amino acids. V lost 3 bases to trimming and J lost 0 bases, with 11 bases between them. Germline V CDR1 and CDR2: SGHTA, FQGNSA. CDR3 amino acids: CASSFLERMNTEAFF. The CDR3 nucleotides are TGTGCCAGCAGCTTTTTAGAAAGGATGAACACTGAAGCTTTCTTT.

V usage is TRBV6-6 and J usage is TRBJ2-7; 10 nucleotides match TRBD1. Trimming at V came to 5 bases and at J to 6 bases, leaving 4 bases not matched to a gene. This CDR3 spans 13 amino acids. The V gene's germline CDR1 is MNHNY and CDR2 SVGAGI (reference sequence). The CDR3 DNA is TGTGCCAGCAGTCTCGGGACAGGGGCCGAGCAGTACTTC. It yields the protein CASSLGTGAEQYF.

This clone was counted between two and nine times. This chain joins TRBV7-2 and TRBJ2-1; tentative D call: TRBD2 (6 bases). Germline V gives CDR1 SGHTA, CDR2 FQGNSA. Trimming took off 2 bases at V and 2 bases at J, with 16 bases between the two ends. The CDR3 runs 17 residues. CDR3 nucleotides: TGTGCCAGCAGCTTAATCGGGGTAGCGGTAACCTACAATGAGCAGTTCTTC. Translation gives CASSLIGVAVTYNEQFF. The full variable domain, completed using reference TRBV7-2 and TRBJ2-1, is GAGVSQSPSNKVTEKGKDVELRCDPISGHTALYWYRQSLGQGLEFLIYFQGNSAPDKSGLPSDRFSAERTGGSVSTLTIQRTQQEDSAVYLCASSLIGVAVTYNEQFFGPGTRLTVL.

This clone was detected only a few times. A much larger clone is a single base away; this may be a read error. The chain is built from TRBV27 and TRBJ2-3; no definite D call. Trimming took off 2 bases at V and 1 base at J, with 4 bases between the two ends. The CDR3 extends over 13 amino acids. Germline V lookup: CDR1 MNHEY, CDR2 SMNVEV (reference sequence). The CDR3 DNA sequence: TGTGCCAGCAGTTTAATGGGCACAGATACGCAGTATTTT. Translation gives CASSLMGTDTQYF.

This clone has only a few counts. V gene TRBV28 combines with J gene TRBJ2-7, with D maybe TRBD1 (5 bases). Trimming left V 3 bases short and J 3 bases short, with 9 bases between. The CDR3 has 13 amino acids. Germline loops: CDR1 MDHEN, CDR2 SYDVKM. CDR3 region: CASSFPGHYEQYF. In DNA form, the CDR3 reads TGTGCCAGCAGTTTCCCTGGACACTACGAGCAGTACTTC.

In its sample, this clone was seen a few times. The V call is TRBV6-6, the J call TRBJ1-2, with D maybe TRBD1 (5 bases). CDR1 is MNHNY, CDR2 SVGAGI, per germline (reference sequence). The CDR3 is 14 amino acids. Trimming shortened V by 2 bases and J by 4 bases, and 11 bases separated the two germline ends. CDR3 coding DNA: TGTGCCAGCAGTTACGGACACCCTAGCTATGGCTACACCTTC. Translation: CASSYGHPSYGYTF.

This clone was observed a few times. Other DNA sequences in this specimen translate into the identical CDR3. The chain uses TRBV5-1 and TRBJ2-3, with D uncertain. With 2 bases removed from V and 0 bases from J, the gap between germline ends came to 10 bases. Looked up from germline, CDR1 is SGHRS and CDR2 is YFSETQ. This CDR3 spans 15 amino acids. The chain's CDR3 is CASSFKGSSTDTQYF. CDR3 sequence (DNA): TGCGCCAGCAGCTTCAAAGGGTCTAGCACAGATACGCAGTATTTT.

This clone turned up a few times. V gene TRBV5-6 combines with J gene TRBJ2-7; no clear D gene. The CDR3 totals 15 residues. V dropped 4 bases and J dropped 1 base, with 15 bases sitting between them. The germline V gene has CDR1 SGHDT and CDR2 YYEEEE. CDR3 coding DNA: TGTGCCAGCAGCCTCCAACCGACCCAATCCTACGAGCAGTACTTC. Translation gives CASSLQPTQSYEQYF. Filled out from reference TRBV5-6 and TRBJ2-7, the complete variable domain reads DAGVTQSPTHLIKTRGQQVTLRCSPKSGHDTVSWYQQALGQGPQFIFQYYEEEERQRGNFPDRFSGHQFPNYSSELNVNALLLGDSALYLCASSLQPTQSYEQYFGPGTRLTVT.

This clone was seen at least ten times. J is TRBJ1-4 and V is TRBV4-3; D remains unclear. The germline V and J ends were trimmed by 1 base and 0 bases, with 9 bases remaining between them. The CDR3 is made up of 16 amino acids. Germline lookup yields CDR1 LGHNA and CDR2 YSLEER. In DNA, the CDR3 is TGCGCCAGCAGCCAAGCCTACGGTGCAACTAATGAAAAACTGTTTTTT. As protein: CASSQAYGATNEKLFF.

This sequence joins TRBV7-9 and TRBJ1-2; TRBD1 agrees at 8 bases. This CDR3 is built from 15 residues. Unmatched junction bases numbered 5, after V lost 4 bases and J lost 1 base. From germline, CDR1 is SEHNR and CDR2 FQNEAQ (reference sequence). CDR3 DNA: TGTGCCAGCAGCTCAAGCGGACAGGGTAACTATGGCTACACCTTC. Translating gives CASSSSGQGNYGYTF.

At least ten counts were recorded for this clone. This chain uses TRBV10-3 with TRBJ1-3; D gene ambiguous. The CDR3 contains 15 residues. The germline V gene encodes CDR1 ENHRY and CDR2 SYGVKD. The V end lost 5 bases, the J end lost 1 base, and 12 bases lay between the germline ends. The CDR3 DNA reads as TGTGCCATCAGTCTCTCCGGGTCTTCTGGAAACACCATATATTTT. Translating gives CAISLSGSSGNTIYF.

This clone has more than one count but fewer than ten. The same CDR3 also results from other DNA sequences found in this sample. For the CDR3, the DNA is TGTGCCACCAGCAGAGCGCCCCGGTTTGGGCAGCCCCAGCATTTT. It codes for CATSRAPRFGQPQHF. The chain carries TRBV15 and TRBJ1-5; D remains unclear. The CDR3 has 15 amino acids. CDR1 LNHNV and CDR2 YYDKDF come from the germline V gene (reference sequence). V dropped 1 base and J dropped 7 bases, with 14 bases sitting between them.

CDR3 residues: CASGQPGVTEAFF. CDR3 in DNA: TGTGCCAGCGGACAACCAGGGGTCACTGAAGCTTTCTTT. This sequence joins TRBV2 and TRBJ1-1; D might be TRBD1 (6 bases). There are 13 residues in the CDR3. Germline-derived CDR1 and CDR2 are SNHLY and FYNNEI. The V gene lost 8 bases and the J gene lost 4 bases, with 14 bases spanning the gap.

This chain uses TRBV4-2 with TRBJ2-2, with D possibly TRBD1 on 6 matching bases. The CDR3 runs to 15 residues. Germline V gene sequence: CDR1 LGHNA, CDR2 YNFKEQ. V lost 6 bases, J lost 5 bases, and 16 bases lay in between. The CDR3 DNA follows: TGTGCCAGCAGGTTGGACCCCAGGGGAACCGGGGAGCTGTTTTTT. This codes for CASRLDPRGTGELFF.

This clone was observed a few times. The V call is TRBV14, the J call TRBJ1-3; D is undetermined. Germline V lookup: CDR1 SGHDN, CDR2 FVKESK. Trimming shortened V by 4 bases and J by 4 bases, and 8 bases separated the two germline ends. The length of the CDR3 is 13 residues. CDR3 loop: CASSLGNGNTIYF. CDR3 DNA sequence: TGTGCCAGCAGCCTCGGAAACGGAAACACCATATATTTT. The full variable domain, with the rest looked up from reference TRBV14 and TRBJ1-3, is EAGVTQFPSHSVIEKGQTVTLRCDPISGHDNLYWYRRVMGKEIKFLLHFVKESKQDESGMPNNRFLAERTGGTYSTLKVQPAELEDSGVYFCASSLGNGNTIYFGEGSWLTVV.